What follows describes a single TCR beta chain. Its antigen is unknown. The data derive from a study of memory CD4+ T cells and cytomegalovirus serostatus. Whole-study context: This sample comes from healthy Belgian adults, 9 CMV seropositive, 24 seronegative. The study's findings and limits: CMV serostatus prediction reached median AUC about 0.95, or 0.9 with US-trained model.

The CDR3 is 16 amino acids. Using immunoSEQ multiplex PCR, the repertoire was profiled, and TCRdb retains in-frame clones only, with some absent. The sample records tens of thousands of clones, approximately 82% being singletons. Single viable CD3+CD4+CD8-CD45RO+ cells were sorted as the memory CD4+ T cells. Serum IgG to CMV pp150, pp28, p38 and p52 defined serostatus. The gene calls are TRBV12-2 and TRBJ2-2. TRBV12-2 is labeled a pseudogene. The sequence was collected from an adult in good health and CMV-seronegative. Some clones in this sample may be carry-over from other donors' samples. The sample consisted of memory CD4+ T cells from blood. The CDR3 DNA follows: TGTGCAAGTTCCCCCCCCCGGCTCTCGAACACCGGGGAGCTGTTTTTT. This sequence encodes CASSPPRLSNTGELFF.